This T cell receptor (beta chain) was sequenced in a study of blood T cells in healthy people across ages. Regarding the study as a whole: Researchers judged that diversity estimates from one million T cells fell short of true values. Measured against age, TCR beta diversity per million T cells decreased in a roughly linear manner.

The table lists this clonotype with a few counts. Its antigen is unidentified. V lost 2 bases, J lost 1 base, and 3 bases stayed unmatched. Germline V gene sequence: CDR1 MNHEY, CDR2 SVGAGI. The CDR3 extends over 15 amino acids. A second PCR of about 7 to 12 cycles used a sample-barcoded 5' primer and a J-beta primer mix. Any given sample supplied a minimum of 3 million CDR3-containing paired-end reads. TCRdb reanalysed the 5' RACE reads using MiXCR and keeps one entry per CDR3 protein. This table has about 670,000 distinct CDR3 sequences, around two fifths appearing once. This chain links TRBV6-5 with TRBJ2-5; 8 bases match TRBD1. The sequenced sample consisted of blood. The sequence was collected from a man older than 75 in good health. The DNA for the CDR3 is TGTGCCAGCAGTTACCAGGACAGGGCCCAAGAGACCCAGTACTTC. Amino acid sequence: CASSYQDRAQETQYF.